A selection of T cell receptor beta chains follows, all from one sample in a study of control samples from healthy donors and cancer patients. Method: immunoSEQ multiplex PCR; TCRdb's copy keeps in-frame clones and lacks some. The sample has tens of thousands of clones, approximately 89% seen once. The sequencing sample was made of blood. These receptor sequences come from a man aged 45-65 years in good health. CDR3s include the opening cysteine and the closing phenylalanine or tryptophan. D genes are given only for firm matches. A clone size is listed for some rows: how often the clone was seen (once, few, many), or a class if it is expanded.

>TRBV14|TRBJ1-6|once|.
TGTGCCAGCAGCCAAGTAGGATTACTTGGTTCACCCCTCCACTTT
CASSQVGLLGSPLHF
>TRBV5-1|TRBJ2-3|once|.
TGCGCCAGCAGCTTCCGAGGATCCACAGATACGCAGTATTTT
CASSFRGSTDTQYF
>TRBV5-1|TRBJ1-4|few|.
TGCGCCAGCAGCTTGGAGGCAAGAAGAACTAATGAAAAACTGTTTTTT
CASSLEARRTNEKLFF
>TRBV5-5|TRBJ1-6|.|.
TGTGCCAGCAGAGGACGACCAGGGCCAAATTCACCCCTCCACTTT
CASRGRPGPNSPLHF
>TRBV2|TRBJ1-4|.|.
TGTGCCAGCAGTGGTCAGGGCGCGCAGAAGGAAAAACTGTTTTTT
CASSGQGAQKEKLFF
>TRBV18|TRBJ1-1|.|.
TGTGCCAGCTCACCATCCACGAACACTGAAGCTTTCTTT
CASSPSTNTEAFF
>TRBV23-1|TRBJ1-1|few|.
TGCGCCAGCATCCAAAATGGGGTAATGAACACTGAAGCTTTCTTT
CASIQNGVMNTEAFF
>TRBV5-5|TRBJ2-4|.|TRBD1
TGTGCCAGCAGCTCGGGACAGCTAGCCAAAAACATTCAGTACTTC
CASSSGQLAKNIQYF
>TRBV2|TRBJ1-1|.|.
TGTGCCAGCAGTGACCGGGGGTTTGAAGCTTTCTTT
CASSDRGFEAFF
>TRBV2|TRBJ2-1|once|.
TGTGCCACTTTTTCTTTATTGGGCGGATACAATGAGCAGTTCTTC
CATFSLLGGYNEQFF
>TRBV6-5|TRBJ2-1|.|.
TGTGCCAGCGGCAGCTCCTACAATGAGCAGTTCTTC
CASGSSYNEQFF
>TRBV11-2|TRBJ1-6|.|.
TGTGCCAGCAGCTTAGATCAGGACTCACCCCTCCACTTT
CASSLDQDSPLHF
>TRBV27|TRBJ2-1|.|TRBD2
TGTGCCAGCAGGCTAGCGGGGTACAATGAGCAGTTCTTC
CASRLAGYNEQFF
>TRBV5-1|TRBJ2-7|.|.
TGCGCCAGCAGGGTTGAGGCAGGCTCACTCGAGCAGTACTTC
CASRVEAGSLEQYF
>TRBV12-3/TRBV12-4|TRBJ1-5|few|.
TGTGCCAGCAGTTTTGGGGAACAGCCCCAGCATTTT
CASSFGEQPQHF